These T cell receptor beta chains were read from a single sample in a study of CD8 T cells in Susac syndrome. TCRdb used MiXCR to reprocess the immunoSEQ multiplex PCR reads, holding one entry per CDR3 protein. The table includes roughly 76,000 distinct CDR3 sequences, about 94% detected once. The specimen was CD8+ T cells from PBMCs. Receptors were obtained from a human donor with Susac syndrome. Both conserved end residues are part of each CDR3. The D gene is left open where the match is weak. Size tells how often a clone was seen (once, few, many) or the class of an expanded clone, and some rows leave it out.

clone_size	v_call	d_call	j_call	cdr3_aa	cdr3_nt
NA	TRBV12-3/TRBV12-4	TRBD1	TRBJ2-5	CASSPRTGLMGQETQYF	TGTGCCAGCAGTCCTCGGACAGGGTTAATGGGACAAGAGACCCAGTACTTC
NA	TRBV10-3	NA	TRBJ2-6	CAISESQVSSGANVLTF	TGTGCCATCAGTGAGTCGCAGGTTAGCTCTGGGGCCAACGTCCTGACTTTC
NA	TRBV29-1	TRBD1	TRBJ1-1	CSVVGTGKAFF	TGCAGCGTTGTTGGGACAGGGAAAGCTTTCTTT
once	TRBV20-1	NA	TRBJ1-2	CSARMEHQLYGYTF	TGCAGTGCTAGAATGGAGCACCAGCTCTATGGCTACACCTTC
NA	TRBV19	NA	TRBJ2-5	CASKGNSQETQYF	TGTGCCAGTAAGGGGAACAGTCAAGAGACCCAGTACTTC
NA	TRBV15	NA	TRBJ2-3	CATSRDSGGSGTDTQYF	TGTGCCACCAGCAGAGATAGTGGAGGGTCGGGCACAGATACGCAGTATTTT
NA	TRBV27	NA	TRBJ2-3	CASTEGHGDTQYF	TGTGCCAGCACCGAGGGGCATGGAGATACGCAGTATTTT
NA	TRBV5-1	TRBD1	TRBJ1-1	CASSLLQGEVVTEAFF	TGCGCCAGCAGCTTGTTACAGGGGGAAGTTGTAACTGAAGCTTTCTTT
NA	TRBV2	TRBD1	TRBJ2-3	CASHMDRGNTDTQYF	TGTGCCAGCCATATGGACAGGGGCAACACAGATACGCAGTATTTT
NA	TRBV7-3	NA	TRBJ2-1	CASSSGPMNEQFF	TGTGCCAGCAGCTCGGGACCGATGAATGAGCAGTTCTTC
NA	TRBV15	NA	TRBJ1-1	CATSRDRGDGTEAFF	TGTGCCACCAGCAGAGATCGGGGGGATGGGACTGAAGCTTTCTTT
NA	TRBV4-2	TRBD1	TRBJ1-5	CASSLETGSYHQPQHF	TGTGCCAGCAGCCTGGAGACAGGGTCCTATCATCAGCCCCAGCATTTT
once	TRBV4-2	NA	TRBJ1-1	CASSAEEGLNTEAFF	TGTGCCAGCAGCGCTGAGGAGGGATTGAACACTGAAGCTTTCTTT
NA	TRBV16	NA	TRBJ2-7	CASSPPGRGYEQYF	TGTGCCAGCAGCCCACCGGGCCGAGGGTACGAGCAGTACTTC
NA	TRBV20-1	TRBD1	TRBJ1-5	CSARDLRQGWGNQPQHF	TGCAGTGCTAGAGATTTAAGACAGGGGTGGGGCAATCAGCCCCAGCATTTT
NA	TRBV9	NA	TRBJ1-1	CASSVAGGTTEAFF	TGTGCCAGCAGCGTAGCAGGAGGGACGACTGAAGCTTTCTTT
NA	TRBV28	NA	TRBJ1-5	CASSDLGGGSQPQHF	TGTGCCAGCAGCGACCTCGGAGGGGGATCTCAGCCCCAGCATTTT
NA	TRBV19	TRBD1	TRBJ1-1	CASSIQGVGTEAFF	TGTGCCAGTAGTATCCAGGGGGTGGGCACTGAAGCTTTCTTT
NA	TRBV12-5	TRBD1	TRBJ2-5	CASGPGQGETQYF	TGTGCTAGTGGTCCGGGACAGGGAGAGACCCAGTACTTC
NA	TRBV27	NA	TRBJ1-6	CASSLLGGFGSPLHF	TGTGCCAGCAGTTTACTGGGGGGATTTGGTTCACCCCTCCACTTT
NA	TRBV14	NA	TRBJ2-1	CASSQGLNYNEQFF	TGTGCCAGCAGCCAAGGACTGAACTACAATGAGCAGTTCTTC
NA	TRBV7-6	NA	TRBJ2-7	CASSSSSSYEQYF	TGTGCCAGCAGCTCAAGTAGCTCCTACGAGCAGTACTTC
NA	TRBV27	NA	TRBJ1-5	CASSSGDQPQHF	TGTGCCAGCAGTTCCGGAGATCAGCCCCAGCATTTT
NA	TRBV3-1	TRBD1	TRBJ1-2	CASSQLTGGGGYTF	TGTGCCAGCAGCCAACTGACAGGGGGCGGTGGCTACACCTTC
NA	TRBV25-1	NA	TRBJ1-1	CASSELTGRNTEAFF	TGTGCCAGCAGTGAATTGACAGGTCGGAACACTGAAGCTTTCTTT
NA	TRBV14	NA	TRBJ1-1	CASSQGGRTEAFF	TGTGCCAGCAGCCAAGGGGGGAGGACTGAAGCTTTCTTT
NA	TRBV12-5	TRBD1	TRBJ1-4	CASGSGQGRNEKLFF	TGTGCTAGTGGTTCCGGACAGGGACGAAATGAAAAACTGTTTTTT
once	TRBV25-1	NA	TRBJ2-1	CASSELGNEQFF	TGTGCCAGCAGTGAGCTCGGGAATGAGCAGTTCTTC
NA	TRBV6-2/TRBV6-3	TRBD1	TRBJ2-5	CASSSRTGGQETQYF	TGTGCCAGCAGTTCCCGGACAGGGGGCCAGGAGACCCAGTACTTC
NA	TRBV7-6	NA	TRBJ2-2	CASSSTGLPGELFF	TGTGCCAGCAGCTCAACAGGGTTGCCCGGGGAGCTGTTTTTT
NA	TRBV7-9	NA	TRBJ2-3	CASSLTDSLTDTQYF	TGTGCCAGCAGCTTAACGGACAGCCTCACAGATACGCAGTATTTT
NA	TRBV5-1	NA	TRBJ1-5	CASSLVGGNQPQHF	TGCGCCAGCAGCTTGGTGGGAGGCAATCAGCCCCAGCATTTT
NA	TRBV12-3/TRBV12-4	NA	TRBJ1-2	CASSFDRADGYTF	TGTGCCAGCAGTTTTGATAGGGCCGATGGCTACACCTTC
NA	TRBV7-8	TRBD2	TRBJ2-7	CASSSSDGRSYEQYF	TGTGCCAGCAGCTCCTCGGACGGGAGGTCTTACGAGCAGTACTTC
once	TRBV20-1	NA	TRBJ1-2	CSARHVLESSGYTF	TGCAGTGCTAGGCACGTGTTGGAGTCCTCTGGCTACACCTTC
NA	TRBV20-1	NA	TRBJ1-1	CSARDPRAGTTEAFF	TGCAGTGCTAGAGACCCCCGGGCGGGTACCACTGAAGCTTTCTTT
once	TRBV9	TRBD2	TRBJ2-1	CASSESIGGAGAASSYNEQFF	TGTGCCAGCAGCGAGAGTATTGGGGGAGCGGGGGCCGCGAGCTCCTACAATGAGCAGTTCTTC
NA	TRBV19	NA	TRBJ1-5	CARGQVDQPQHF	TGTGCCAGAGGACAAGTAGATCAGCCCCAGCATTTT
NA	TRBV7-9	TRBD2	TRBJ2-5	CASTPSQRGWETQYF	TGTGCCAGCACCCCGTCACAGCGGGGGTGGGAGACCCAGTACTTC
NA	TRBV5-1	TRBD2	TRBJ2-3	CASSVGLAGGLTDTQYF	TGCGCCAGCAGCGTCGGACTAGCGGGGGGACTCACAGATACGCAGTATTTT
NA	TRBV5-4	NA	TRBJ2-5	CASSLGPGVGNRETQYF	TGTGCCAGCAGCTTGGGGCCGGGGGTTGGAAATAGAGAGACCCAGTACTTC
NA	TRBV6-6	NA	TRBJ1-5	CASSSNRDDFGPQHF	TGTGCCAGCAGTTCGAACAGGGATGATTTTGGGCCCCAGCATTTT
NA	TRBV7-8	TRBD2	TRBJ2-1	CASSLQREWSYNEQFF	TGTGCCAGCAGCCTGCAGCGGGAGTGGTCCTACAATGAGCAGTTCTTC
NA	TRBV29-1	NA	TRBJ1-1	CSVKRGGSTEAFF	TGCAGCGTCAAAAGGGGAGGGAGCACTGAAGCTTTCTTT
NA	TRBV5-5	NA	TRBJ2-2	CASSLTGTNTGELFF	TGTGCCAGCAGCTTGACTGGGACGAACACCGGGGAGCTGTTTTTT
NA	TRBV28	NA	TRBJ1-2	CASSLVLTGGGYFGYTF	TGTGCCAGCAGTTTAGTCCTGACCGGGGGCGGTTACTTTGGCTACACCTTC
NA	TRBV3-1	TRBD1	TRBJ2-1	CASSRGQGASYNEQFF	TGTGCCAGCAGCCGGGGACAGGGGGCCTCCTACAATGAGCAGTTCTTC
few	TRBV15	TRBD1	TRBJ2-7	CATSEGRGPYEQYF	TGTGCCACCAGCGAGGGAAGGGGGCCCTACGAGCAGTACTTC
once	TRBV27	NA	TRBJ2-7	CTSSLSSAYEQYF	TGTACCAGCAGTTTATCATCCGCCTACGAGCAGTACTTC